This entry describes one T cell receptor beta chain. At one end the junction does not follow the germline gene, possibly because of a read error. Unique molecular identifiers were used to barcode this TCRbeta library. From the PCR reads, TCRdb called clonotypes with MiXCR, one entry per CDR3 protein. This table has 230,000 or so distinct CDR3 sequences, around 12% appearing once. The sample originates from a study of T-cell reconstitution after alpha-beta-depleted transplantation in children. From germline, CDR1 is SGHRS and CDR2 YFSETQ. The CDR3 covers 15 residues. The origin of this receptor is a human donor who donated a stem cell graft to a child with acute lymphoblastic leukemia. The chain carries TRBV5-1 and TRBJ1-2; a weak D match, TRBD1 (6 bases). The starting material was PBMCs from the stem cell graft donor, obtained from the stem cell graft. The chain's CDR3 is CASSLAGEEIYGYPF. Written as DNA, the CDR3 is TGCGCCAGCAGCTTGGCAGGGGAAGAAATCTATGGCTACCCCTTC.